Sequencing of this T cell receptor beta chain was carried out in a study of T cell clonotyping in hematopoietic cell transplantation. Overall study results and limits: No sorting was done, leaving CD4 and CD8 contributions mixed.

Clones were sequenced by immunoSEQ multiplex PCR, and TCRdb holds only the in-frame ones, with some missing. The sample contains some 4,400 clones, 77% of which appear only once. This clone was detected a few times. Its antigen is undetermined. Recipients were bled about 28 days pretransplant and at posttransplant days 30, 100, 180. Sequencing was performed on peripheral blood mononuclear cells, taken 100 days after allogeneic stem cell transplant. This TCR was sampled from a female patient aged 50-60 years who had an allogeneic stem cell transplant from an unrelated donor, so the T cells may come from the graft donor. Some clones in this sample may be carry-over from other donors' samples.

Here the CDR3 DNA reads TGTGCCACCATTACAGGGGTAGGAGGATCGGCAGATACGCAGTATTTT. Translation: CATITGVGGSADTQYF. This chain connects TRBV6-6 to TRBJ2-3; TRBD1 aligns across 7 bases. The germline V gene has CDR1 MNHNY and CDR2 SVGAGI (reference sequence). The CDR3 runs to 16 residues. After removal of 10 bases from V and 4 bases from J, the junction contained 17 bases not matched to a gene.